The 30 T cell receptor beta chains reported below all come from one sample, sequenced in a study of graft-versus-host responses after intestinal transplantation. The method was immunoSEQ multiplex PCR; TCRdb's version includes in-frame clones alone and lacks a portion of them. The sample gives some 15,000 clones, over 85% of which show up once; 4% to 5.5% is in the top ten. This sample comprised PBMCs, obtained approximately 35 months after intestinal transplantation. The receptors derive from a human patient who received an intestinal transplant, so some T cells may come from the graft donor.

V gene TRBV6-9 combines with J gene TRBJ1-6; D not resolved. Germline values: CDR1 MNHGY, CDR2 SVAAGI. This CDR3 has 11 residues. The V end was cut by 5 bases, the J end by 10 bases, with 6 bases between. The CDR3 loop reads CASSEVSPLHF. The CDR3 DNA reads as TGTGCCAGCAGTGAAGTGTCACCCCTCCACTTT.

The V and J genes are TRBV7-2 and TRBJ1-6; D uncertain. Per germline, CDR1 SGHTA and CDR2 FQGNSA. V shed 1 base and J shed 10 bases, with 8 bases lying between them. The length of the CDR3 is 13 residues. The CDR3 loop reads CASSLDVGSPLHF. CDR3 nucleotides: TGTGCCAGCAGCTTAGATGTTGGCTCACCCCTCCACTTT.

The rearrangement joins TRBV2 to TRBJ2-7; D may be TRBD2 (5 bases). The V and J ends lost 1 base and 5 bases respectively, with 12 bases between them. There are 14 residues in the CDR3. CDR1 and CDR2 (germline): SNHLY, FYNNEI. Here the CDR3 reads CASSEEPAGDEQYF. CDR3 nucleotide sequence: TGTGCCAGCAGTGAAGAACCGGCCGGGGACGAGCAGTACTTC.

Here the CDR3 DNA reads TGTGCCAGCGGGGGACAGGGGGCGAGCGGCTATGGCTACACCTTC. Encoded protein: CASGGQGASGYGYTF. This chain uses TRBV27 with TRBJ1-2; 12 bases match TRBD1. CDR1 and CDR2 (germline): MNHEY, SMNVEV (reference sequence). This CDR3 has 15 residues. The ends lost 8 bases at V and 4 bases at J; junction bases unmatched: 8.

The CDR3 DNA follows: TGTGCCAGCAGCTTAGGTGGCCTGGGGACGGGGGCATACGAGCAGTACTTC. Translation gives CASSLGGLGTGAYEQYF. The chain combines TRBV7-2 with TRBJ2-7; D is perhaps TRBD1 or TRBD2 (6 bases each). The CDR3 sequence is 17 residues long. The germline V gene encodes CDR1 SGHTA and CDR2 FQGNSA. V was clipped by 1 base and J by 4 bases, with 20 bases between them.

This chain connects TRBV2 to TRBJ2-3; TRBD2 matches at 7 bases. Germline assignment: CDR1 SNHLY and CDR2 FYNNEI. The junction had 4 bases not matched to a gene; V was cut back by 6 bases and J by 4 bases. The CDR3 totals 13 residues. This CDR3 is CASRDRGADTQYF. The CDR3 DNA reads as TGTGCCAGCAGAGACCGGGGGGCAGATACGCAGTATTTT.

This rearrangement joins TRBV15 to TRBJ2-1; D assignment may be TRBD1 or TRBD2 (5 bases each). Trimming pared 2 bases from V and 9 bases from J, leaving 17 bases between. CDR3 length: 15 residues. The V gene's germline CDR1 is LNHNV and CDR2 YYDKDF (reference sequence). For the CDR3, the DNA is TGTGCCACCAGCAGACAGGGAGTCGGTAAGGGTGAGCAGTTCTTC. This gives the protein CATSRQGVGKGEQFF.

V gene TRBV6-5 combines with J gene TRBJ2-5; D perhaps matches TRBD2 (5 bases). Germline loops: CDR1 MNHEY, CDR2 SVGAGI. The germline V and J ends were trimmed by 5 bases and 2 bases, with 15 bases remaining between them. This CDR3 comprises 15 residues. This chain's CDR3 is CASSRARGPQETQYF. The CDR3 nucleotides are TGTGCCAGCAGTAGGGCCCGGGGTCCTCAAGAGACCCAGTACTTC.

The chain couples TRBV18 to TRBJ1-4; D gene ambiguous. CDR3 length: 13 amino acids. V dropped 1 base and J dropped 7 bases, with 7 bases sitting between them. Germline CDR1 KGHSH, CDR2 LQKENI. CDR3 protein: CASSPRETEKLFF. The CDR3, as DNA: TGTGCCAGCTCACCACGGGAGACTGAAAAACTGTTTTTT.

CDR3 in amino acids: CASTMTSGATDTQYF. DNA of the CDR3: TGTGCCAGCACCATGACTAGCGGGGCTACAGATACGCAGTATTTT. This chain joins TRBV6-4 and TRBJ2-3; TRBD2 matches 11 bases. This CDR3 has 15 amino acids. CDR1 and CDR2 (germline): MRHNA, SNTAGT. With V trimmed by 7 bases and J by 3 bases, 6 bases remained unmatched.

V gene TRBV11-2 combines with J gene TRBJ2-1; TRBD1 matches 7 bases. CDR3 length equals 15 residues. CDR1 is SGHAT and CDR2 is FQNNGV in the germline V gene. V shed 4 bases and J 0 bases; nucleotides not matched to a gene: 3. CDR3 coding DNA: TGTGCCAGCAGCTCGGGACAGAACTCCTACAATGAGCAGTTCTTC. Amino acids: CASSSGQNSYNEQFF.

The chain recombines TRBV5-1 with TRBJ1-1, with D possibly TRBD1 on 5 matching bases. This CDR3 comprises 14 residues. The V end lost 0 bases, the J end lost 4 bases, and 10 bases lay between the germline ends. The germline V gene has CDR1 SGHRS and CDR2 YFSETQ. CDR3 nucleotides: TGCGCCAGCAGCTTGGAGGGGTCGGGCACTGAAGCTTTCTTT. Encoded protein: CASSLEGSGTEAFF.

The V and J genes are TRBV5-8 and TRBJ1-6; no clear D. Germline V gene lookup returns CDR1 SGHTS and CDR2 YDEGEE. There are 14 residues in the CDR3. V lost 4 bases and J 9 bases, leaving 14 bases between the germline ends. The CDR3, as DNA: TGTGCCAGCAGCCCGGACCGGGTGGTTTCACCCCTCCACTTT. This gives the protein CASSPDRVVSPLHF.

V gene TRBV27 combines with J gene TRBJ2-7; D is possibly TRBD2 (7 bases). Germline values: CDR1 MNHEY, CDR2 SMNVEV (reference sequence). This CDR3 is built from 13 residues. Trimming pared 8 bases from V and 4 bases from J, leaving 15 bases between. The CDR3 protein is CASRPGGLYEQYF. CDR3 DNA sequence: TGTGCCAGCCGACCGGGGGGCCTGTACGAGCAGTACTTC.

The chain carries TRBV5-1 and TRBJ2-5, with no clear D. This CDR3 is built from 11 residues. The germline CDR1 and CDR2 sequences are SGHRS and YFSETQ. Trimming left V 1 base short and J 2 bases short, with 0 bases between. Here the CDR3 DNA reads TGCGCCAGCAGCTTGCAAGAGACCCAGTACTTC. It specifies CASSLQETQYF. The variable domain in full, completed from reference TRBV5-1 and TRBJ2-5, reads KAGVTQTPRYLIKTRGQQVTLSCSPISGHRSVSWYQQTPGQGLQFLFEYFSETQRNKGNFPGRFSGRQFSNSRSEMNVSTLELGDSALYLCASSLQETQYFGPGTRLLVL.

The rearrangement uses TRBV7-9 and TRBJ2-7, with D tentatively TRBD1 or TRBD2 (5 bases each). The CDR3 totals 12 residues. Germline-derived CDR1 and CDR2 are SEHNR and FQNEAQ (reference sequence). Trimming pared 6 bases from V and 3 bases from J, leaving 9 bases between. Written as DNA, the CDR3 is TGTGCCAGCAGGAGGGGCGGCTACGAGCAGTACTTC. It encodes CASRRGGYEQYF.

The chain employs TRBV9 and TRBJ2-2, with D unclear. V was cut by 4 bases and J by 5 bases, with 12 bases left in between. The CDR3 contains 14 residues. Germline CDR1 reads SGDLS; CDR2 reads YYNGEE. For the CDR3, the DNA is TGTGCCAGCAGCTCCCGCATGGGGACCGGGGAGCTGTTTTTT. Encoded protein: CASSSRMGTGELFF.

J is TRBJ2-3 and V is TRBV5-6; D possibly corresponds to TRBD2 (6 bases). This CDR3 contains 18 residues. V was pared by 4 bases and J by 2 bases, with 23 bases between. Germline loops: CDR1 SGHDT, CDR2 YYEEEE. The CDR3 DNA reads TGTGCCAGCAGCCCTCCCCTGGGCTTAGCGGCGATCACAGATACGCAGTATTTT. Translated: CASSPPLGLAAITDTQYF.

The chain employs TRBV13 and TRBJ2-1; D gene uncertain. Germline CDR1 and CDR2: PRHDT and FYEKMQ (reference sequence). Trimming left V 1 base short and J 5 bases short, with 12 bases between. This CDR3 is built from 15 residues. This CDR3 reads CASSLAGGANNEQFF. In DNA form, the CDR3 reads TGTGCCAGCAGCTTAGCTGGCGGAGCCAACAATGAGCAGTTCTTC.

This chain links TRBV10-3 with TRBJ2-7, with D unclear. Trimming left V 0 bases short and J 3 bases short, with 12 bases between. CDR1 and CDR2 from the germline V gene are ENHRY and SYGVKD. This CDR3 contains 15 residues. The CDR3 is CAISESIEPYYEQYF. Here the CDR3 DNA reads TGTGCCATCAGTGAGTCGATTGAGCCTTACTACGAGCAGTACTTC.

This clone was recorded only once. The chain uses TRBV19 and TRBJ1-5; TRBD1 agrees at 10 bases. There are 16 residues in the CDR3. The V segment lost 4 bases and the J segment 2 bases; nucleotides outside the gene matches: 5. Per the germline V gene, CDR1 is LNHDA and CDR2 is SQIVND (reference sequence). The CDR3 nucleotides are TGTGCCAGTAGTAGACGACAGGGGGCTGGCAATCAGCCCCAGCATTTT. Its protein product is CASSRRQGAGNQPQHF. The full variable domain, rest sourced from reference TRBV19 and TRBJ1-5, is DGGITQSPKYLFRKEGQNVTLSCEQNLNHDAMYWYRQDPGQGLRLIYYSQIVNDFQKGDIAEGYSVSREKKESFPLTVTSAQKNPTAFYLCASSRRQGAGNQPQHFGDGTRLSIL.

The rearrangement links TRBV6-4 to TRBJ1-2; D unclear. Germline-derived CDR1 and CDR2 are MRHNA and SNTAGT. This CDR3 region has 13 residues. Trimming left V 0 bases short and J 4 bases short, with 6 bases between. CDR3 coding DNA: TGTGCCAGCAGTGACTCAGGCACCTATGGCTACACCTTC. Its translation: CASSDSGTYGYTF.

The CDR3 loop is CASTNTGTGDITEAFF. The CDR3 nucleotides are TGTGCCAGTACCAACACCGGGACAGGGGATATTACTGAAGCTTTCTTT. This chain uses TRBV19 with TRBJ1-1; 10 nucleotides agree with TRBD1. The CDR3 length is 16 residues. J was trimmed by 5 bases and V by 7 bases; bases with no gene match: 13. Per the germline V gene, CDR1 is LNHDA and CDR2 is SQIVND (reference sequence). The full variable domain, its missing parts supplied by reference TRBV19 and TRBJ1-1, is DGGITQSPKYLFRKEGQNVTLSCEQNLNHDAMYWYRQDPGQGLRLIYYSQIVNDFQKGDIAEGYSVSREKKESFPLTVTSAQKNPTAFYLCASTNTGTGDITEAFFGQGTRLTVV.

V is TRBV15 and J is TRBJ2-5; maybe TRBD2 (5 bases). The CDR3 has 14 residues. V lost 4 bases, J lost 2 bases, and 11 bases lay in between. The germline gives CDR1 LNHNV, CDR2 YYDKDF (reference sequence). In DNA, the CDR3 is TGTGCCACCAGCAATCGGGGTGGGCAAGAGACCCAGTACTTC. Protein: CATSNRGGQETQYF.

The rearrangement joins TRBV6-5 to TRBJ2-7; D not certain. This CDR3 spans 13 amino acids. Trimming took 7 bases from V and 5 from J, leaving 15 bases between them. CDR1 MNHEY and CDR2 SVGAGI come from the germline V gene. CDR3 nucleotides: TGTGCCAGCAACCCCACCGCGGCCCACGAGCAGTACTTC. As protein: CASNPTAAHEQYF.

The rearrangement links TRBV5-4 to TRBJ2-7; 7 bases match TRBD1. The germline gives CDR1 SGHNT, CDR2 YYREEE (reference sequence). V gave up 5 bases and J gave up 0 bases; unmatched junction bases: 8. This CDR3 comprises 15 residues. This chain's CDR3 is CASSIGTASSYEQYF. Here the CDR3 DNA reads TGTGCCAGCAGTATCGGGACAGCTAGCTCCTACGAGCAGTACTTC.

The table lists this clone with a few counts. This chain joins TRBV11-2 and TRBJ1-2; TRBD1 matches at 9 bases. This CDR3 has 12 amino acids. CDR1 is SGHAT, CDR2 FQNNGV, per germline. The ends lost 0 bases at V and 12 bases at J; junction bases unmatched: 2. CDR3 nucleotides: TGTGCCAGCAGCTTAGAGGGACAGGGTAACACCTTC. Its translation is CASSLEGQGNTF.

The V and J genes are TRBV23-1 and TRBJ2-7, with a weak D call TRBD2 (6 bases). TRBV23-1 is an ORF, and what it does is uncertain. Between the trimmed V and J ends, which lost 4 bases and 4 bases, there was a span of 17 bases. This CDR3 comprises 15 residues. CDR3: CASSLNSCGAYEQYF. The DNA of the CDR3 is TGCGCCAGCAGTCTTAACTCTTGCGGGGCTTACGAGCAGTACTTC.

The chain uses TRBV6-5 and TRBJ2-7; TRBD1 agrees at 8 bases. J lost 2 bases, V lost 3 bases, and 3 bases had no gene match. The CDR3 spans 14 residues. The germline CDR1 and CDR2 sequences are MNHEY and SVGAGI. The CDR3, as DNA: TGTGCCAGCAGTTATGGGGGACAGGCCTACGAGCAGTACTTC. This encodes CASSYGGQAYEQYF.

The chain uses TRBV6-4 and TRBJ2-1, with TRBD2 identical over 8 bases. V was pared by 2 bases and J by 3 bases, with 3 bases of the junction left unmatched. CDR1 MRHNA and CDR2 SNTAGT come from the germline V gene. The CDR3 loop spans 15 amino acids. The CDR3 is CASSDQSGGYNEQFF. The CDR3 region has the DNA TGTGCCAGCAGTGACCAAAGCGGGGGCTACAATGAGCAGTTCTTC.